This T cell receptor beta chain was sequenced in a study of blood T cell repertoires in COVID-19. Across the whole study: The samples span acute and convalescent COVID-19 from the United States, Italy and Spain. In each case, the material was cDNA or gDNA derived from T cells, B-cell-depleted T cells, or PBMCs.

CDR3 length: 17 residues. The V and J ends lost 10 bases and 7 bases, in that order; junction bases with no gene match: 12. CDR1 and CDR2 from the germline V gene are ENHRY and SYGVKD. Original methodology: Estimated nucleated cell counts came from reference gene primer amplification. TCRdb's copy holds only in-frame clones and misses some; the assay was immunoSEQ multiplex PCR. V and J calls plus clone size are reproduced from that table; the DNA served to infer D and trimming. The data hold about 100,000 clones, with around 85% observed a single time. The sequencing input was peripheral blood. The receptor comes from a man between 65 and 85 years old with active or convalescent COVID-19. V and J are TRBV10-3 and TRBJ2-2; TRBD2 matches at 16 bases. The CDR3 DNA is TGTGCCACCGGGACTAGCGGGAGGGCTCGGGATGGCGGGGAGCTGTTTTTT. Translating gives CATGTSGRARDGGELFF.